This TCR beta chain comes out of a study of shared clonotypes between healthy human individuals. Turning to the study itself: Participating donors consisted of a couple of women and three men aged 18 to 49. Findings and caveats of the study: Across four donors, naive CD4 shared around 5.3%, naive CD8 over 3%, memory CD4 roughly 2.3%, memory CD8 under 0.5%. Memory subsets generally showed smaller estimated richness than naive subsets did.

The naive CD8 subset, CD45RO-negative cells positively selected for CCR7, excluded terminally differentiated effector memory CD45RA+ cells. Once extracted for a subset, genomic DNA was divided evenly among several immunoSEQ plates. The data were produced by immunoSEQ multiplex PCR, yet TCRdb's version contains in-frame clones alone and is incomplete. The sample has roughly 770,000 clones, 90% to 97% seen once. CDR1 is SGHNT and CDR2 is YYREEE in the germline V gene (reference sequence). V lost 3 bases, J lost 3 bases, and 7 bases lay in between. CDR3 length: 12 residues. A note on this clone: Its target is not known. Within the sample, other DNA sequences also encode this same CDR3.

What was sequenced was naive CD8+ T cells sorted from blood. J is TRBJ2-7 and V is TRBV5-4; weak D call: TRBD2 (5 bases). The sequence was collected from a man in his thirties or forties in good health. The CDR3 region has the DNA TGTGCCAGCAGCTCTGAGGGCTACGAGCAGTACTTC. Amino acid sequence: CASSSEGYEQYF.